Below, 4 T cell receptor beta chains from the same sample are listed, as sequenced in a study of cytomegalovirus exposure and HLA in healthy donors (dated by TCRdb to the late 2010s). Library preparation employed the immunoSEQ multiplex PCR assay. A mixture of 60 forward primers for TCR Vbeta segments and 13 reverse primers for TCR Jbeta segments was used in the multiplex PCR. Imported from immuneACCESS, the table was reduced by TCRdb to in-frame sequences with V and J called. These copies leave out some clones; in studies compared against another copy, an unresolved V gene accounts for under half, and the cause of the remainder is not known. For this sample the table gives approximately 190,000 clones, of which around 87% were detected only once. The leading ten clones occupy over 1% of the sample. Material: PBMCs. These receptors were collected from a man aged 25 to 40 in good health and CMV-seronegative.

The rearrangement links TRBV6-5 to TRBJ1-6; 10 bases align to TRBD1. With V trimmed by 5 bases and J by 10 bases, 5 bases remained unmatched. This CDR3 is 14 amino acids long. Germline CDR1 reads MNHEY; CDR2 reads SVGAGI. CDR3 loop: CASSRGQGRSPLHF. The DNA for the CDR3 is TGTGCCAGCAGTCGGGGACAGGGGAGGTCACCCCTCCACTTT.

This chain links TRBV9 with TRBJ2-3, with D possibly matching TRBD2 (5 bases). This CDR3 has 15 residues. Germline V lookup: CDR1 SGDLS, CDR2 YYNGEE. The germline V and J ends were trimmed by 0 bases and 0 bases, with 8 bases remaining between them. CDR3 in amino acids: CASSVGGRSTDTQYF. The CDR3 DNA reads as TGTGCCAGCAGCGTAGGCGGGCGGAGCACAGATACGCAGTATTTT.

The V call is TRBV5-1, the J call TRBJ2-7, with a tentative D call TRBD2 (5 bases). Germline CDR1 reads SGHRS; CDR2 reads YFSETQ. With 0 bases removed from V and 0 bases from J, the gap between germline ends came to 10 bases. CDR3 length: 15 amino acids. The DNA for the CDR3 is TGCGCCAGCAGCTTGGTCTCGGGGTTCTCCTACGAGCAGTACTTC. Its translation is CASSLVSGFSYEQYF.

The rearrangement uses TRBV18 and TRBJ2-5; TRBD2 matches at 11 bases. Unmatched junction bases numbered 9, after V lost 2 bases and J lost 4 bases. The CDR3 consists of 17 residues. Germline CDR1 KGHSH, CDR2 LQKENI. CDR3 in amino acids: CASSPVKLAGVGETQYF. The DNA of the CDR3 is TGTGCCAGCTCACCAGTGAAACTAGCGGGAGTTGGAGAGACCCAGTACTTC.